This T cell receptor beta chain comes out of a study of OX40 agonist ivuxolimab in advanced cancers. Study-wide results and limits: Low normalized T-cell clonal expansion was additionally recorded for some nonresponders. Expanded clones belonging to CD8+ T cells outnumbered, on average, those of CD4+. Clonal expansion was among the lowest in partial responders at 0.1-3.0 mg/kg, especially CD8+. The study did not work out the antigen specificity of the expanded peripheral T cells.

The CDR3 runs 15 residues. Deletions cut 6 bases from V and 7 bases from J, with 21 bases between. CDR1 is MNHNY and CDR2 is SVGAGI in the germline V gene (reference sequence). TCRdb keeps only in-frame clones here, not all; method: immunoSEQ multiplex PCR. This sample has roughly 60,000 clones, with roughly 84% found just once. In the case of this clone: The antigen remains unidentified.

The receptor was derived from an adult with an advanced solid tumor such as melanoma, head and neck, liver or kidney cancer. The sequences come from CD4+ or CD8+ T cells sorted from blood, collected in a trial of the OX40 agonist ivuxolimab. The chain joins TRBV6-6 to TRBJ1-2; TRBD1 is a possible D gene (6 bases). This CDR3 is CASSHQDSSPIGYTF. CDR3 DNA sequence: TGTGCCAGCAGCCACCAGGACAGCAGTCCAATTGGCTACACCTTC.